The entry below describes one T cell receptor (beta chain). Its antigen remains unidentified. V was pared by 8 bases and J by 1 base, with 6 bases between. In germline, CDR1 is SGDLS, CDR2 YYNGEE. The CDR3 has 12 residues. TCRdb reanalysed the 5' RACE reads using MiXCR and keeps one entry per CDR3 protein. Here the sample spans 350,000 to 450,000 distinct CDR3 sequences, roughly 28% being singletons. The data stem from a study of identical twins' blood T cells. Study-wide results and caveats: Twins shared more top CDR3 clonotypes than unrelated donors did. Twins shared about as many clonotypes as their cloneset sizes predicted. Twin similarity might stem from environmental factors, not only genetics.

Material for sequencing was PBMCs. The chain carries TRBV9 and TRBJ2-2, with no clear D. This TCR came from a woman aged 18-55 years in good health. DNA of the CDR3: TGTGCCAGTGAGAGGAACACCGGGGAGCTGTTTTTT. It codes for CASERNTGELFF.